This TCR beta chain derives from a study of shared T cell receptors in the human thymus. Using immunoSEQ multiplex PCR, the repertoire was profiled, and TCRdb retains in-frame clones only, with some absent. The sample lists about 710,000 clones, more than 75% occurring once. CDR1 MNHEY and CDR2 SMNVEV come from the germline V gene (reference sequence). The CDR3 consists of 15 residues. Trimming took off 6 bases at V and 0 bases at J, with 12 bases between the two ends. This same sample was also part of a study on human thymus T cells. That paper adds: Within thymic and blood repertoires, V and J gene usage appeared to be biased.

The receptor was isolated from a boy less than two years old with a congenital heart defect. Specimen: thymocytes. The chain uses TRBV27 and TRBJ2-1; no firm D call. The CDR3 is CASSINRSSYNEQFF. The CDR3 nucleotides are TGTGCCAGCAGCATCAATAGGAGCTCCTACAATGAGCAGTTCTTC.